This entry describes one T cell receptor (beta chain). Its antigen is currently not known. It has no much larger one-base neighbor in the sample; base qualities were not kept. V loses 1 base, J loses 4 bases, and the germline ends lie 14 bases apart. The CDR3 holds 15 amino acids from the cysteine to the phenylalanine. The DNA shown is the 45-base CDR3, in frame from base 1. The germline V gene supplies CDR1 SGHRS and CDR2 YFSETQ. This sample is drawn from a study of blood T cell repertoires in COVID-19 (dated by TCRdb to the early 2020s). In terms of the full investigation: Samples from collaborators originated in the United States, Italy and Spain and spanned both the acute and convalescent phases of COVID-19. The material from the prospective study consisted of cDNA or gDNA derived from T cells, B-cell-depleted T cells, or PBMCs. HLA class I and class II types, where available, came from metadata supplied by the sample provider rather than from assay-based typing. Deeply sampled blood TCRbeta repertoires from subjects exposed to, actively infected with, or recovered from COVID-19 were included in the dataset. The repertoires were released in a freely available public database meant as a resource for research on the immune response to SARS-CoV-2. A de-identified subject ID, COVID-19 status, age in years and sex were almost always included in the sample metadata. Samples were obtained from the ongoing ImmuneRACE study (first 160 participants) and from some 1,200 subjects provided by 6 global collaborators.

In Seattle, one collaborating source enrolled patients while the infection was active and tracked those patients longitudinally over the course of disease. Collaborating institutions collected whole blood in K2EDTA tubes following their own protocols. For TCRbeta analysis, collaborator samples were shipped as frozen whole blood, as isolated PBMCs, or as DNA extracted from either sample type. The immunoSEQ Assay, a bias-controlled multiplex PCR, was used to amplify TCRbeta CDR3 regions from genomic DNA. The authors processed their data as follows. Nucleated cell counts per sample were estimated from amplification of reference gene primers within the assay. Sequence reads were collapsed and filtered to measure the absolute abundance of every unique TCRbeta CDR3 rearrangement. For each sample, productive Simpson clonality was calculated as the square root of Simpson's diversity index over productive rearrangements. Sourced from immuneACCESS, this table was stored by TCRdb with only in-frame sequences that have V and J called. A share of the clones is absent; for the studies checked, an unresolved V gene accounts for under half, and the remainder has no known explanation. V and J calls and clone size are those listed in that table; D and trimming were worked out from the DNA. Counted in this sample were 140,000 to 150,000 clones; around 89% of them appeared once. About 2.5% of the sample lies in the top ten.

Study-wide findings and limitations: How much clinical and demographic metadata was included differed by source and by participant, and the metadata was provided uncurated.

The receptor was derived from a human donor with COVID-19, enrolled during active disease. The donor label of this sample is uncertain. Recombination connected TRBV5-1 to TRBJ1-2, with no D gene named confidently. The sequenced sample consisted of peripheral blood. In nucleotide form, the sequence is TGCGCCAGCAGCTTGATGACGGGAGGCGCCTATGGCTACACCTTC. Translated, this gives CASSLMTGGAYGYTF.